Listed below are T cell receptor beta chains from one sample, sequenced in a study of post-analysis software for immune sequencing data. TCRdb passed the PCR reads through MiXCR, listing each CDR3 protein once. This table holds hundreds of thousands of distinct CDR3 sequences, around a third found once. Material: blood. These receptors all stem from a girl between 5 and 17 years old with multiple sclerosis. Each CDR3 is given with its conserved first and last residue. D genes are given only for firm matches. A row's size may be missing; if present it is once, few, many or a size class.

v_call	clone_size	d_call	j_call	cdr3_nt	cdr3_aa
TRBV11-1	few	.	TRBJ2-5	TGTGCCAGCAGCTCCCGGCTTCGGGGACAAGAGACCCAGTACTTC	CASSSRLRGQETQYF
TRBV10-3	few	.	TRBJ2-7	TGTGCCATCAGTGAGTCGACGGACGAGCAGTACTTC	CAISESTDEQYF
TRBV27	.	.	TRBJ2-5	TGTGCCAGCAGTTTAATTGCCCAGGCGGACTTTCAGTACTTC	CASSLIAQADFQYF
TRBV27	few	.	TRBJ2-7	TGTGCCACGTCCCAGACAGGAAGAGGCGAGCAGTACTTC	CATSQTGRGEQYF
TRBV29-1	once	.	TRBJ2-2	TGCAGCGCCTCTACCCCGGGTACCGGGGAGCTGTTTTTT	CSASTPGTGELFF
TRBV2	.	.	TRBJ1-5	TGTGCCAGCAGCCAGAGCAATCAGCCCCAGCATTTT	CASSQSNQPQHF
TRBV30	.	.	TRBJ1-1	TGTGCCTGGAGAACCCCATACAGGGCCGGGGGGACTGAAGCTTTCTTT	CAWRTPYRAGGTEAFF
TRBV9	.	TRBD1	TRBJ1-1	TGTGCCAGCAGCGGCCAGGGGGCTAACACTGAAGCTTTCTTT	CASSGQGANTEAFF
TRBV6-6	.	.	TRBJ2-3	TGTGCCAGCAGTTACGGCTCTGATACGCAGTATTTT	CASSYGSDTQYF
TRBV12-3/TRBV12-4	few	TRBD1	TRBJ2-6	TGTGCCAGCAGTTCCCGGGACAGGGGCTACTCTGGGGCCAACGTCCTGACTTTC	CASSSRDRGYSGANVLTF
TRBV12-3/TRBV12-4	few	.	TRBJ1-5	TGTGCCAGCAGCCTCCACAGGAATCGCAATCAGCCCCAGCATTTT	CASSLHRNRNQPQHF
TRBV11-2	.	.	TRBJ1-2	TGTGCCAGCAGCTCCGACGAAGTCTATGGCTACACCTTC	CASSSDEVYGYTF
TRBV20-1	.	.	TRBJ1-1	TGCAGTGTTCCCGGACGGACGAACACTGAAGCTTTCTTT	CSVPGRTNTEAFF
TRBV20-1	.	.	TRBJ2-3	TGCAGTGCTAGATCCGGACAGCTCACAGATACGCAGTATTTT	CSARSGQLTDTQYF
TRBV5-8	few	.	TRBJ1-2	TGTGCCAGCAGCGGGGACCTGTATGGCTACACCTTC	CASSGDLYGYTF
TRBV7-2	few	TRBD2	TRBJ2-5	TGTGCCAGCAGCTTGGGAGGCGGGGGGGGAGAGACCCAGTACTTC	CASSLGGGGGETQYF
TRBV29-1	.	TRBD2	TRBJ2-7	TGCAGCGTTGAAGGGCGGGGGGGCTCCTACGAGCAGTACTTC	CSVEGRGGSYEQYF
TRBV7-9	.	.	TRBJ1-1	TGTGCCAGCAGCCCAGGACTTACGAACACTGAAGCTTTCTTT	CASSPGLTNTEAFF
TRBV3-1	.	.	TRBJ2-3	TGTGCCAGCAGCCTCGACCTTGGGCCTACAGGAGATACGCAGTATTTT	CASSLDLGPTGDTQYF
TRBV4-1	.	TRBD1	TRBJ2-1	TGCGCCAGCAGCCCACTGGTCCACAGGGGCTCCTACAATGAGCAGTTCTTC	CASSPLVHRGSYNEQFF
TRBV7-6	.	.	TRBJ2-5	TGTGCCAGCAGCTTAGATGGGGGCGCGGAGACCCAGTACTTC	CASSLDGGAETQYF
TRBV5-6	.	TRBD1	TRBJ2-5	TGTGCCAGCAGCTTGCTCACCGGGACAGGGAAGGAGACCCAGTACTTC	CASSLLTGTGKETQYF